The present T cell receptor (beta chain) was sequenced within a study of T cell responses to AZD1222 COVID-19 vaccine. The study, taken as a whole, reports: After the peak T cell response, and only then, were repertoires sampled. Clonal diversity may have been underestimated, and the donors were mostly white British, with more females than males.

The CDR3 runs 15 residues. Germline CDR1 reads KGHSH; CDR2 reads LQKENI. Trimming shortened V by 6 bases and J by 2 bases, and 17 bases separated the two germline ends. A remark on this clone: Its antigen is unidentified.

Profiling relied on immunoSEQ multiplex PCR, and the TCRdb table lists in-frame clones only, not all of them. The sample shows some 92,000 clones, 90% to 95% of them seen only once. This TCR derives from an adult in good health. The chain carries TRBV18 and TRBJ2-7; no firm D call. This specimen consisted of peripheral blood, obtained on day 0 of AZD1222 vaccination. DNA of the CDR3: TGTGCCAGCTCCCAATCTACGGGCCCTACCTACGAGCAGTACTTC. The encoded protein is CASSQSTGPTYEQYF. The whole variable domain, filled in from reference TRBV18 and TRBJ2-7, reads NAGVMQNPRHLVRRRGQEARLRCSPMKGHSHVYWYRQLPEEGLKFMVYLQKENIIDESGMPKERFSAEFPKEGPSILRIQQVVRGDSAAYFCASSQSTGPTYEQYFGPGTRLTVT.